The 2 T cell receptor beta chains below were found in one sample sequenced in a study of blood T cell repertoires in COVID-19. Clones were read by immunoSEQ multiplex PCR, and TCRdb kept only the in-frame ones, dropping some. The data hold about 220,000 clones, with around 90% observed a single time. Material for sequencing was PBMCs or T cells enriched from blood (not recorded which). Every receptor here comes from a man in his thirties or forties who had been exposed to COVID-19.

The V gene is TRBV11-2, the J gene TRBJ2-2; 8 bases are shared with TRBD1. Germline V gene sequence: CDR1 SGHAT, CDR2 FQNNGV. Germline trimming cut 7 bases from V and 6 bases from J; bases unmatched to any gene: 13. CDR3 size: 16 residues. CDR3 protein: CASKSLTGAIPGELFF. DNA for the CDR3: TGTGCCAGCAAATCCCTGACAGGGGCTATCCCCGGGGAGCTGTTTTTT.

The chain is built from TRBV5-1 and TRBJ2-2; 7 bases fit TRBD2. CDR3 size: 15 residues. Germline V gene sequence: CDR1 SGHRS, CDR2 YFSETQ. V lost 4 bases and J lost 5; bases outside the gene matches: 8. CDR3 region: CASSTAGRDTGELFF. For the CDR3, the DNA is TGCGCCAGCAGCACAGCGGGGAGGGATACCGGGGAGCTGTTTTTT.